This T cell receptor beta chain is drawn from a study of CD8+ T cells in alopecia areata. The study's findings and limits: Lesional scalp exceeded normal scalp in clonality, especially in alopecia totalis/universalis.

As concerns this clone: Its antigen remains unidentified.

RNA was isolated and reverse transcribed to cDNA, the sequencing template. Only in-frame clones appear in the TCRdb table, and some are missing; sequencing was by immunoSEQ multiplex PCR. The sample consists of roughly 200,000 clones, around two fifths of them appearing once. V was pared by 4 bases and J by 2 bases, with 6 bases between. The CDR3 is 12 residues long. The germline CDR1 and CDR2 sequences are SQVTM and ANQGSEA. Described treatment: oral pan-JAK inhibitor, 5-10 mg twice daily. The material was CD4+ T cells sorted from blood, obtained between weeks 36 and 40, from a patient treated with tofacitinib. The chain joins TRBV29-1 to TRBJ1-3, with D unresolved. This receptor was identified in a human donor with alopecia areata. The CDR3: CSVANTGNTIYF. CDR3 in DNA: TGCAGCGTTGCGAATACTGGAAACACCATATATTTT.